A selection of T cell receptor beta chains follows, all from one sample in a study of blood T cells in healthy people across ages. TCRdb recomputed calls from the 5' RACE reads with MiXCR, one row per CDR3 protein. The sample shows about 680,000 distinct CDR3 sequences, around 49% of them seen only once. Sequenced sample: blood. Receptors originate from a woman aged 55-70 years in good health. Each CDR3 is given without its conserved first and last residue.

TRBV7-9,TRBJ1-2,ASSLETVGYT
TRBV29-1,TRBJ2-1,SVVLAGVGSYNEQF
TRBV29-1,TRBJ2-2,SVEDSLGRNTGELF
TRBV7-9,TRBJ1-2,ASSFSSGTGGRGYGYT
TRBV20-1,TRBJ1-5,SATGTGNQPQH
TRBV20-1,TRBJ1-1,SARTGLVGQLGNTEAF
TRBV27,TRBJ2-1,ASSLSRQTQF
TRBV3-1,TRBJ2-5,ASSPTSGVWETQY
TRBV27,TRBJ2-5,ASSLKYGEAQY
TRBV28,TRBJ2-7,ASSPRGGEKSEQY
TRBV4-2,TRBJ1-1,ASSQQGSPEAF
TRBV4-1,TRBJ2-3,ASSQGPGGTDTQY
TRBV7-8,TRBJ2-1,ASSPRTSEQF
TRBV3-1,TRBJ2-3,ASSSKRLTTDTQY
TRBV20-1,TRBJ2-2,SAREQPGGGELF
TRBV7-2,NA,ASSLVVADYEQY
TRBV5-1,TRBJ1-4,ASSQDSLRTNEKLF
TRBV6-2/TRBV6-3,TRBJ2-1,ASSWTGTGEQF
TRBV6-6,TRBJ2-3,ASSLKREGTDTQY
TRBV20-1,TRBJ2-4,SASYRGDENIQY
TRBV7-2,TRBJ1-1,ASSSDGGFTEAF
TRBV25-1,TRBJ2-7,ASSGQRDTSYNEQY
TRBV9,TRBJ2-1,ASSGTGTSGSASSYNEQF
TRBV7-3,TRBJ1-4,ASSSGQGEKLF
TRBV28,TRBJ2-7,ASSPGQVFYEQY
TRBV28,TRBJ1-4,ASRVRPTEGEKLF
TRBV3-1,TRBJ2-5,ASSQDTAERETQY
TRBV29-1,TRBJ2-3,SVHHSGLAGAYISADTQY
TRBV20-1,TRBJ2-7,SAPGTSGIKGGEQY
TRBV15,TRBJ2-3,ATSRELAGGSDTQY
TRBV28,TRBJ1-2,ASSLWELYGYT
TRBV4-2,TRBJ2-1,ASSHRRLAELYNEQF
TRBV20-1,TRBJ1-2,SASTKGKGGYT
TRBV29-1,TRBJ2-7,SVESQLAGGLYEQY
TRBV21-1,TRBJ1-4,ASTRYNEKLF
TRBV10-3,TRBJ2-5,AIRADRQEYSGTQY
TRBV20-1,TRBJ1-1,SAHDSREAF
TRBV5-1,TRBJ1-1,ASSGQGVYTEAF
TRBV7-2,TRBJ2-1,ASSLGTAQHEQF
TRBV6-2/TRBV6-3,TRBJ2-5,ASSYKAEEQY
TRBV7-2,TRBJ2-1,ASSFRSSGDNEQF
TRBV20-1,TRBJ2-7,SASGGDRVHEQY
TRBV20-1,TRBJ2-1,SAKTGVILDEQF
TRBV29-1,TRBJ2-1,SADIFYRDQF
TRBV12-3/TRBV12-4,NA,ASSLSSGRINEQY
TRBV20-1,TRBJ2-7,SADPTGTYEQY
TRBV27,TRBJ2-3,ASSIGQGRTDTQY
TRBV5-1,TRBJ2-7,ASSLNMYKQY
TRBV9,TRBJ1-4,ASSVATGMGEKLF
TRBV18,TRBJ2-1,ASKLAGVEDEQF
TRBV4-2,TRBJ2-3,ASSQSGLAGVGDTQY
TRBV4-3,TRBJ1-5,ASSQGGSEPQH
TRBV7-2,TRBJ2-1,ASSLDSGTSVHNEQF
TRBV27,TRBJ1-2,ASSSDRGRGGYT
TRBV7-9,TRBJ2-5,ASSPGLAGHQETQY
TRBV5-1,TRBJ2-5,ASSLVASGQETQY
TRBV6-1,TRBJ1-3,ASSESSQGKNTIY
TRBV12-3/TRBV12-4,TRBJ2-1,ASSLARGPPGKEQF
TRBV7-8,TRBJ2-7,ASSSPRLARSSYEQY